One sample yielded the 26 T cell receptor beta chains listed below, sequenced in a study of T cell changes during pregnancy in multiple sclerosis. Clones were read by immunoSEQ multiplex PCR, and TCRdb kept only the in-frame ones, dropping some. This table has about 59,000 clones, around 94% appearing once. Specimen: CD8+ T cells from peripheral blood mononuclear cells, collected after pregnancy. These receptors were taken from a female donor with multiple sclerosis, enrolled in a pregnancy study.

V and J are TRBV4-2 and TRBJ2-7; the D is unclear. V lost 1 base and J lost 3, with 7 bases in between. This CDR3 is 13 amino acids long. The germline gives CDR1 LGHNA, CDR2 YNFKEQ. CDR3 in amino acids: CASSQASNYEQYF. As DNA, the CDR3 is TGTGCCAGCAGCCAAGCGAGTAACTACGAGCAGTACTTC.

The rearrangement joins TRBV19 to TRBJ2-5; maybe TRBD1 (5 bases). Germline CDR1 and CDR2: LNHDA and SQIVND (reference sequence). V gave up 2 bases and J gave up 1 base, with 11 bases separating them. CDR3 length equals 15 residues. CDR3 nucleotides: TGTGCCAGTAGTATAATGGCAGGGATCCAAGAGACCCAGTACTTC. Its protein product is CASSIMAGIQETQYF.

The gene calls are TRBV7-2 and TRBJ2-1; 12 nucleotides match TRBD1. The CDR3 is 14 amino acids. Per germline, CDR1 SGHTA and CDR2 FQGNSA. V was pared by 3 bases and J by 9 bases, with 3 bases of the junction left unmatched. CDR3: CASSLGTGGFEQFF. The CDR3 region has the DNA TGTGCCAGCAGCTTGGGGACAGGGGGCTTTGAGCAGTTCTTC.

V gene TRBV13 combines with J gene TRBJ2-7; TRBD2 matches at 8 bases. The length of the CDR3 is 15 residues. Losses at the gene ends were 2 bases for V and 2 bases for J; bases not matched to a gene: 5. Germline values: CDR1 PRHDT, CDR2 FYEKMQ (reference sequence). In nucleotides, the CDR3 is TGTGCCAGCAGCTTATTAGCGGGACTGCCCTACGAGCAGTACTTC. Residues: CASSLLAGLPYEQYF.

This clone was detected only once. This sequence joins TRBV7-9 and TRBJ2-7, with 7 bases matching TRBD1. From germline, CDR1 is SEHNR and CDR2 FQNEAQ (reference sequence). The CDR3 length is 14 residues. With 4 bases clipped from V and 1 base from J, the junction kept 4 bases outside the gene matches. The CDR3 coding sequence is TGTGCCAGCAGCTCTTGGGACAGATCCTACGAGCAGTACTTC. Its protein product is CASSSWDRSYEQYF.

The genes are TRBV28 and TRBJ1-2; D remains ambiguous. The CDR3 extends over 15 amino acids. V gave up 1 base and J gave up 7 bases, with 16 bases separating them. Germline-derived CDR1 and CDR2 are MDHEN and SYDVKM. The CDR3 sequence is CASSLFPPNLGGYTF. CDR3 coding DNA: TGTGCCAGCAGTTTATTCCCCCCGAACCTAGGTGGCTACACCTTC.

The chain carries TRBV15 and TRBJ1-1, with 8 bases lining up with TRBD1. V was clipped by 0 bases and J by 7 bases; unmatched bases: 10. CDR3 length equals 16 residues. Per the germline V gene, CDR1 is LNHNV and CDR2 is YYDKDF (reference sequence). CDR3 region: CATSREGQGAFHEAFF. DNA for the CDR3: TGTGCCACCAGCAGAGAAGGGCAGGGGGCTTTTCATGAAGCTTTCTTT.

The chain carries TRBV15 and TRBJ2-3; TRBD2 is a possible D gene (6 bases). Germline CDR1 is LNHNV and CDR2 is YYDKDF (reference sequence). The CDR3 has 16 amino acids. Trimming took 3 bases from V and 2 from J, leaving 15 bases between them. The CDR3 coding sequence is TGTGCCACCAGCAGCCGAGAGGGACTTTACACAGATACGCAGTATTTT. It codes for CATSSREGLYTDTQYF.

This clone was seen once. The chain has TRBV2 and TRBJ2-1, with D tentatively TRBD2 (5 bases). The germline V gene encodes CDR1 SNHLY and CDR2 FYNNEI. The CDR3 spans 13 residues. V shed 7 bases and J shed 8 bases, with 15 bases lying between them. CDR3 sequence reads: CASMREISDEQFF. The CDR3 DNA is TGTGCCAGCATGAGGGAGATTAGCGATGAGCAGTTCTTC. The complete variable domain, with remaining parts taken from reference TRBV2 and TRBJ2-1, reads EPEVTQTPSHQVTQMGQEVILRCVPISNHLYFYWYRQILGQKVEFLVSFYNNEISEKSEIFDDQFSVERPDGSNFTLKIRSTKLEDSAMYFCASMREISDEQFFGPGTRLTVL.

V gene TRBV29-1 combines with J gene TRBJ2-1; 9 positions match TRBD2. The trim removed 0 bases at V and 2 bases at J, leaving 2 bases unmatched. This CDR3 is built from 15 residues. Germline lookup yields CDR1 SQVTM and CDR2 ANQGSEA. The CDR3 DNA sequence: TGCAGCGTTGAAGAGGGGACTAGCACCTACAATGAGCAGTTCTTC. Protein sequence: CSVEEGTSTYNEQFF.

V and J are TRBV19 and TRBJ2-3, with D possibly matching TRBD1 (5 bases). CDR3 length equals 13 residues. V lost 9 bases to trimming and J lost 1 base, with 11 bases between them. CDR1 is LNHDA, CDR2 SQIVND, per germline (reference sequence). The CDR3 spells CASTVGGTDTQYF. Here the CDR3 DNA reads TGTGCCAGCACCGTAGGGGGCACAGATACGCAGTATTTT.

This rearrangement joins TRBV2 to TRBJ1-3; D uncertain. This CDR3 is 12 amino acids long. V was trimmed by 7 bases and J by 3 bases, leaving 7 bases between them. The germline CDR1 and CDR2 sequences are SNHLY and FYNNEI. CDR3: CASIYSGNTIYF. In DNA, the CDR3 is TGTGCCAGCATCTATAGTGGAAACACCATATATTTT.

The chain joins TRBV7-3 to TRBJ2-2; a possible D gene is TRBD2 (5 bases). Germline CDR1 is SGHTA and CDR2 is FQGTGA. This CDR3 has 14 amino acids. The V gene lost 5 bases and the J gene lost 5 bases, with 12 bases spanning the gap. The CDR3 DNA follows: TGTGCCAGCAGCCAATGGGGAGAAACCGGGGAGCTGTTTTTT. It translates to CASSQWGETGELFF.

The gene calls are TRBV5-6 and TRBJ2-7; the D is unclear. This CDR3 contains 13 residues. The germline gives CDR1 SGHDT, CDR2 YYEEEE. V gave up 3 bases and J gave up 1 base, with 8 bases separating them. The CDR3: CASSWQTSYEQYF. The CDR3 DNA reads as TGTGCCAGCAGCTGGCAGACTTCCTACGAGCAGTACTTC.

The V call is TRBV27, the J call TRBJ2-7; TRBD2 agrees at 8 bases. The CDR3 length is 13 residues. CDR1 is MNHEY, CDR2 SMNVEV, per germline (reference sequence). V gave up 10 bases and J gave up 7 bases; unmatched junction bases: 12. The CDR3 DNA follows: TGTGCCACCTCGGGGGGGCCGGTATGGGAGCAGTACTTC. It is translated as CATSGGPVWEQYF.

The CDR3 loop is CASSAILAGYTDTQYF. The CDR3 nucleotides read TGTGCCAGCAGCGCCATACTAGCGGGCTACACAGATACGCAGTATTTT. The rearrangement uses TRBV13 and TRBJ2-3; 9 bases line up with TRBD2. Germline V gene lookup returns CDR1 PRHDT and CDR2 FYEKMQ (reference sequence). Trimming took 5 bases from V and 2 from J; bases not matched to a gene: 8. This CDR3 spans 16 amino acids.

CDR3 in amino acids: CASSLASAAYEQYF. In DNA, the CDR3 is TGTGCCAGCAGTTTGGCTAGCGCGGCCTACGAGCAGTACTTC. This chain joins TRBV27 and TRBJ2-7; TRBD2 might be the D (6 bases). This CDR3 contains 14 residues. Germline-derived CDR1 and CDR2 are MNHEY and SMNVEV (reference sequence). V shed 3 bases and J shed 2 bases, with 11 bases lying between them.

V gene TRBV4-2 combines with J gene TRBJ2-7; 11 positions agree with TRBD2. This CDR3 is built from 15 residues. V trimming: 3 bases; J trimming: 1 base; junction bases outside the gene matches: 2. The V gene's germline CDR1 is LGHNA and CDR2 YNFKEQ. This CDR3 is CASSQGLADSYEQYF. The CDR3, as DNA: TGTGCCAGCAGCCAGGGACTAGCGGATTCCTACGAGCAGTACTTC.

This clone was seen once. This chain joins TRBV28 and TRBJ2-7; tentatively, D is TRBD1 (6 bases). Germline assignment: CDR1 MDHEN and CDR2 SYDVKM. This CDR3 comprises 15 residues. V lost 4 bases and J 2 bases, leaving 15 bases between the germline ends. In nucleotides, the CDR3 is TGTGCCAGCAGTTCCGAGCAACAGGGTGCCTACGAGCAGTACTTC. Its protein is CASSSEQQGAYEQYF.

The chain uses TRBV5-4 and TRBJ2-2, with 8 positions matching TRBD1. V was clipped by 0 bases and J by 6 bases; unmatched bases: 4. The length of the CDR3 is 15 residues. CDR1 and CDR2 from the germline V gene are SGHNT and YYREEE (reference sequence). The chain's CDR3 is CASSLVGQGPGELFF. As DNA, the CDR3 is TGTGCCAGCAGCTTGGTAGGACAGGGCCCCGGGGAGCTGTTTTTT.

J is TRBJ1-1 and V is TRBV5-8; D is unresolved. CDR3 size: 14 residues. Trimming stripped 0 bases from V and 4 bases from J, with 10 bases between. CDR1 is SGHTS and CDR2 is YDEGEE in the germline V gene. The CDR3 DNA is TGTGCCAGCAGCTTGGAAGCAAAAACCACTGAAGCTTTCTTT. This codes for CASSLEAKTTEAFF.

The CDR3 sequence is CSVITGMETQYF. Here the CDR3 DNA reads TGCAGCGTTATTACAGGGATGGAGACCCAGTACTTC. The chain is built from TRBV29-1 and TRBJ2-5; maybe TRBD1 (6 bases). V dropped 5 bases and J dropped 5 bases, with 12 bases sitting between them. From germline, CDR1 is SQVTM and CDR2 ANQGSEA. The CDR3 spans 12 residues.

This chain links TRBV4-3 with TRBJ1-1; D is unclear. V was pared by 0 bases and J by 0 bases, with 14 bases between. Germline V lookup: CDR1 LGHNA, CDR2 YSLEER. CDR3 length: 17 residues. The CDR3 nucleotides read TGCGCCAGCAGCCAAGATTTTCTAGTAGCGGTGAACACTGAAGCTTTCTTT. It codes for CASSQDFLVAVNTEAFF.

The chain links TRBV30 to TRBJ2-1; 8 bases map to TRBD1. Germline-derived CDR1 and CDR2 are GTSNPN and SVGIG (reference sequence). Trimming removed 2 bases from V and 4 bases from J; junction bases left unmatched: 10. The CDR3 length is 16 residues. CDR3 DNA sequence: TGTGCCTGGAGTCTAACCGGGACAGGATTTTACAATGAGCAGTTCTTC. It is translated as CAWSLTGTGFYNEQFF.

The chain is built from TRBV6-6 and TRBJ2-3, with 7 bases lining up with TRBD2. V gave up 2 bases and J gave up 3 bases; unmatched junction bases: 5. Germline CDR1 reads MNHNY; CDR2 reads SVGAGI (reference sequence). The CDR3 totals 15 residues. CDR3 protein: CASSYRGRGTDTQYF. CDR3 nucleotides: TGTGCCAGCAGTTACCGCGGGAGAGGGACAGATACGCAGTATTTT.

This chain links TRBV6-1 with TRBJ2-5; a weak D match, TRBD2 (6 bases). Germline V CDR1 and CDR2: MNHNS, SASEGT. The CDR3 extends over 16 amino acids. The ends were cut back, 4 bases at V and 2 bases at J, with 17 bases in the middle. CDR3 DNA sequence: TGTGCCAGCAGTGCAATTAGCGGAGGAAGGCAAGAGACCCAGTACTTC. As protein: CASSAISGGRQETQYF.